This section outlines one T cell receptor beta chain sequence together with its context. Its cognate antigen is unknown. These data come from a study of cytomegalovirus exposure and HLA in healthy donors. Study observations and caveats: It was only CMV serostatus that was available as immune exposure information. Compared with the approximately 700-donor mean, an Asian-associated ancestry cluster reportedly had fewer N-insertions, according to a later analysis. Most subjects had HLA-A and HLA-B alleles reportedly predicted accurately by TCR beta sequences.

PCR used 60 Vbeta primers and 13 Jbeta primers. The method was immunoSEQ multiplex PCR; TCRdb's version includes in-frame clones alone and lacks a portion of them. Of under 200,000 clones listed, around 81% are singletons. The germline V gene has CDR1 MNHEY and CDR2 SVGAGI. The CDR3 is 14 amino acids. V shed 0 bases and J 3 bases; nucleotides not matched to a gene: 1. This TCR derives from a woman aged 25-40 years in good health and CMV-seropositive. The source material was PBMCs. The chain has TRBV6-5 and TRBJ1-2; 7 nucleotides match TRBD1. The CDR3 coding sequence is TGTGCCAGCAGTTACTCGACAGGGTACTATGGCTACACCTTC. Its translation: CASSYSTGYYGYTF.